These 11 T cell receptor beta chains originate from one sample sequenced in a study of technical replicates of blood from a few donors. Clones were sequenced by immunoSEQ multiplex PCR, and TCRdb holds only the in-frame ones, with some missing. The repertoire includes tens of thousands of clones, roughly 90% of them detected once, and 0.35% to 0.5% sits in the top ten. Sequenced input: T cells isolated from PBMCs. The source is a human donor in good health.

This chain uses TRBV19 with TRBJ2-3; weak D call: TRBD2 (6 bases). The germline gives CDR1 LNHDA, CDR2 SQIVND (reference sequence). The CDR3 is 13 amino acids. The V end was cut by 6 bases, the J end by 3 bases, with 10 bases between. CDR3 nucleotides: TGTGCCAGTAGACGGGAGCGAACAGATACGCAGTATTTT. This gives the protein CASRRERTDTQYF.

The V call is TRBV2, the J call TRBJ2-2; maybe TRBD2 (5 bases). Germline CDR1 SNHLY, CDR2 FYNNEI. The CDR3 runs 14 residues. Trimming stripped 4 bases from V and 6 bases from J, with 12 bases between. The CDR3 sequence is CASSVAPGAGELFF. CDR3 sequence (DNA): TGTGCCAGCAGTGTAGCCCCCGGGGCCGGGGAGCTGTTTTTT. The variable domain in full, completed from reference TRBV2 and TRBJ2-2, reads EPEVTQTPSHQVTQMGQEVILRCVPISNHLYFYWYRQILGQKVEFLVSFYNNEISEKSEIFDDQFSVERPDGSNFTLKIRSTKLEDSAMYFCASSVAPGAGELFFGEGSRLTVL.

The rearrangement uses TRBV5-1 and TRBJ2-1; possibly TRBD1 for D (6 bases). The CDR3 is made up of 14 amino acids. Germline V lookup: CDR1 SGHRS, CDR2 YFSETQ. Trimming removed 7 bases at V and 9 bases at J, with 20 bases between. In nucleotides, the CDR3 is TGCGCCAGCGCTAACAGGGCTGCGGGCGGTGAGCAGTTCTTC. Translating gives CASANRAAGGEQFF. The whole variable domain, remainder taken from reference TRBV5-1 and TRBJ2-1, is KAGVTQTPRYLIKTRGQQVTLSCSPISGHRSVSWYQQTPGQGLQFLFEYFSETQRNKGNFPGRFSGRQFSNSRSEMNVSTLELGDSALYLCASANRAAGGEQFFGPGTRLTVL.

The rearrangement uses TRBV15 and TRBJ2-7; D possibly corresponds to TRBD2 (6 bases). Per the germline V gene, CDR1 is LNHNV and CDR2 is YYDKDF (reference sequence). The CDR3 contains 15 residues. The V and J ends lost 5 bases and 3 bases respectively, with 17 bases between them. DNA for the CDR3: TGTGCCACCAGCCCACGGACTAAGCGGAGCTACGAGCAGTACTTC. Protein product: CATSPRTKRSYEQYF.

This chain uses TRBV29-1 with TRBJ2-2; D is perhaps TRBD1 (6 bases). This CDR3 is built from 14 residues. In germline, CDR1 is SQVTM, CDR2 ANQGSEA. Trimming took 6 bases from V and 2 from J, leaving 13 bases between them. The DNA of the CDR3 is TGCAGCGTCATTCACAGGGAAAACACCGGGGAGCTGTTTTTT. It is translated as CSVIHRENTGELFF.

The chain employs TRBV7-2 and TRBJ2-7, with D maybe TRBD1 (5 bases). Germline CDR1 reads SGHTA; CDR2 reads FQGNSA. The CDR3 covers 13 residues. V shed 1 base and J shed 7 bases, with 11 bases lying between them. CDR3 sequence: CASSLGPDIEQYF. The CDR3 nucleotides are TGTGCCAGCAGCTTAGGGCCGGACATTGAGCAGTACTTC.

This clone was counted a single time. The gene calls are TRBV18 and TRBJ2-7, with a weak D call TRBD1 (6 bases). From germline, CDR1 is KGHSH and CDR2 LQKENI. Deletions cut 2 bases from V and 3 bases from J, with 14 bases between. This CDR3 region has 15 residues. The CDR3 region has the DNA TGTGCCAGCTCACCAAACTTGGCAGGGGACTACGAGCAGTACTTC. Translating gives CASSPNLAGDYEQYF.

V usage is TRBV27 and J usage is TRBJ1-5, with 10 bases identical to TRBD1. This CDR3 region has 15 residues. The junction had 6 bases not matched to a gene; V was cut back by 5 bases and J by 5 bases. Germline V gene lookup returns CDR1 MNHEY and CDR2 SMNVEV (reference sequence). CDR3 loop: CASSIWTGGDQPQHF. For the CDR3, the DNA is TGTGCCAGCAGTATATGGACAGGGGGGGATCAGCCCCAGCATTTT.

The DNA of the CDR3 is TGTGCCAGCTCACTCAATTTACAGGGGAGTGGCACAGATACGCAGTATTTT. Translating gives CASSLNLQGSGTDTQYF. The V call is TRBV18, the J call TRBJ2-3, with TRBD1 matching over 7 bases. This CDR3 has 17 amino acids. The junction had 11 bases not matched to a gene; V was cut back by 4 bases and J by 1 base. Germline values: CDR1 KGHSH, CDR2 LQKENI.

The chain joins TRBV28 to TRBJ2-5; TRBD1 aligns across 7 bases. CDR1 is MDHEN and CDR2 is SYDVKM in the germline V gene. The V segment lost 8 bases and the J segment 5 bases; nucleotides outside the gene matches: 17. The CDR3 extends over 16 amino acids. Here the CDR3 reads CASGTTRTGASETQYF. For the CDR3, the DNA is TGTGCCAGCGGTACCACCCGAACAGGGGCCTCGGAGACCCAGTACTTC.

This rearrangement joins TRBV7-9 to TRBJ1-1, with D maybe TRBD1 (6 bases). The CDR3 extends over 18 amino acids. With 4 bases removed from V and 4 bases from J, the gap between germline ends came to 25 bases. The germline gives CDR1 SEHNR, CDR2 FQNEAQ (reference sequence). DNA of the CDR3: TGTGCCAGCAGCTCCCGGACCGGGACACCCCTTGGGATCACTGAAGCTTTCTTT. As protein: CASSSRTGTPLGITEAFF.